The sequence of this T cell receptor (beta chain) was determined in a study of T cell clusters in autoimmune cytopenias. Study background: Healthy control donors averaged about 50 years of age, with a median of around 64 years.

The germline gives CDR1 MNHEY, CDR2 SMNVEV (reference sequence). The CDR3 is 13 amino acids. Broader study findings: Primary autoimmune cytopenia patients appeared to lack physiological T cell clusters present in healthy donors.

TRB was amplified by touch-down multiplex PCR, primer pools A and B combined. TCRdb reprocessed the multiplex PCR reads and keeps a single row for each CDR3 protein, giving no DNA. The table gives more than 6,000 distinct CDR3 sequences; the top ten clones make up under 35% of it. Each sample's input was about 250 ng genomic DNA, approximately 37,500 genome equivalents. Remarks on this clonotype: Its specificity is not known.

This sample was also put to use in a study of T cell repertoires in aging, cancer and after chemotherapy. This second study notes: Clear clonal overlap appeared across healthy donor samples taken over several months to years. Loss of evenness, beyond lost richness, contributed to age-related TCR diversity decline in cancer patients.

The TCR originated in a human donor in good health. This sequence joins TRBV27 and TRBJ1-1. Sequenced sample: peripheral blood. The CDR3 loop reads CASSPLGGAEAFF.